These T cell receptor beta chains were read from a single sample in a study of T cell responses to AZD1222 COVID-19 vaccine. Method: immunoSEQ multiplex PCR; TCRdb's copy keeps in-frame clones and lacks some. The sample contains fewer than 200,000 clones, around 94% of which appear only once. The starting material was peripheral blood, obtained 28 days after the second dose of the MenACWY control vaccine. These receptors were collected from an adult who received the MenACWY meningococcal vaccine as a control. The CDR3 runs from the conserved cysteine through the conserved F or W. D genes are given only for firm matches. Expanded clones are given a class, and other clones once, few, many or no size at all.

abundance,j_gene,v_gene,d_gene,CDR3nt,CDR3aa
.,TRBJ2-1,TRBV6-1,.,TGTGCCAGCAGTGAACGGGCGGGAACTAACAATGAGCAGTTCTTC,CASSERAGTNNEQFF
.,TRBJ2-1,TRBV30,.,TGTGCCTGGAGTGTAGGCTTCGACAATGAGCAGTTCTTC,CAWSVGFDNEQFF
.,TRBJ2-7,TRBV14,.,TGTGCCAGCAGCCAAGTAACACATGGCACCTACGAGCAGTACTTC,CASSQVTHGTYEQYF
few,TRBJ1-4,TRBV6-2/TRBV6-3,TRBD1,TGTGCCAGCAGCCCCCGACAGGGGAAAGAAGAAAAACTGTTTTTT,CASSPRQGKEEKLFF
.,TRBJ1-3,TRBV2,.,TGTGCCAGCAGTGAAGAAGGGCGGATCTCTGGAAACACCATATATTTT,CASSEEGRISGNTIYF
.,TRBJ1-1,TRBV7-3,.,TGTGCCAGCAGCCCAGGACACCAGAACACTGAAGCTTTCTTT,CASSPGHQNTEAFF
.,TRBJ2-7,TRBV6-5,.,TGTGCCAGCAGCAGACAGGCCGCCTACGAGCAGTACTTC,CASSRQAAYEQYF
.,TRBJ2-1,TRBV5-1,.,TGCGCCAGCAGCTTCGGGGGTCAATCCTACAATGAGCAGTTCTTC,CASSFGGQSYNEQFF
.,TRBJ1-4,TRBV16,.,TGTGCCAGCAGCCCTATGAATGAAAAACTGTTTTTT,CASSPMNEKLFF
once,TRBJ2-7,TRBV5-6,.,TGTGCCAGCACCACGGGACTCTACGAGCAGTACTTC,CASTTGLYEQYF
.,TRBJ1-5,TRBV15,.,TGTGCCACCAGCAGCCCGGTGTCTCCCTGGGCAGAGGCCCAGCATTTT,CATSSPVSPWAEAQHF
.,TRBJ1-1,TRBV7-8,TRBD1,TGTGCCAGCAGCTTAGGTGGGACAGGGGAAGCTTTCTTT,CASSLGGTGEAFF
.,TRBJ2-2,TRBV28,.,TGTGCCAGCAGCCTAGGACAAAACACCGGGGAGCTGTTTTTT,CASSLGQNTGELFF
.,TRBJ2-1,TRBV3-1/TRBV3-2,.,TGTGCCAGCAGCCAGGGCAGGGGAACCTACAATGAGCAGTTCTTC,CASSQGRGTYNEQFF
.,TRBJ2-7,TRBV5-1,.,TGCGCCAGCAGCTTGGACCTAGTATCCTACGTGGAGCAGTACTTC,CASSLDLVSYVEQYF
.,TRBJ1-2,TRBV5-4,.,TGTGCCAGCAGGGCCAGTGTGGGGGCTAACTATGGCTACACCTTC,CASRASVGANYGYTF
.,TRBJ2-1,TRBV2,.,TGTGCCAGCAGTGAGGTCAGGTACAATGAGCAGTTCTTC,CASSEVRYNEQFF
.,TRBJ2-1,TRBV30,TRBD2,TGTGCCTGGAGTTTCGGGACTAGGATCCACAATGAGCAGTTCTTC,CAWSFGTRIHNEQFF
.,TRBJ2-2,TRBV4-2,.,TGTGCCAGCAGCCAAACCCGAGGGGACACCGGGGAGCTGTTTTTT,CASSQTRGDTGELFF
.,TRBJ1-1,TRBV6-2/TRBV6-3,TRBD1,TGTGCCAGCAGCTTTCGGGACAGAAACATGAACACTGAAGCTTTCTTT,CASSFRDRNMNTEAFF
.,TRBJ1-2,TRBV9,.,TGTGCCAGCAGCGTAGGTTCTGGACACTATGGCTACACCTTC,CASSVGSGHYGYTF
.,TRBJ1-2,TRBV3-1/TRBV3-2,.,TGTGCCAGCAGCCCAAGACTGTCAGGGCAGTCCAACACCTTC,CASSPRLSGQSNTF
.,TRBJ1-5,TRBV7-9,TRBD1,TGTGCCAGCAGCTCCGAGGGACAGAGCAATCAGCCCCAGCATTTT,CASSSEGQSNQPQHF
.,TRBJ2-7,TRBV12-3/TRBV12-4,TRBD1,TGTGCCAGCAGTCGGACAGGTCAGAACGAGCAGTACTTC,CASSRTGQNEQYF
.,TRBJ2-1,TRBV28,TRBD2,TGTGCCAGCAGTTTAGACCAAGGACTAGCGGGGAATCAGTACAACAGTGAGCAGTTCTTC,CASSLDQGLAGNQYNSEQFF
.,TRBJ2-2,TRBV30,.,TGTGCCTGGAGTGTACAGGGCGGGAGTAGTGTCGGGGAGCTGTTTTTT,CAWSVQGGSSVGELFF
.,TRBJ2-3,TRBV6-4,.,TGTGCCAGCAGTGACCACTTTTCGGATACGCAGTATTTT,CASSDHFSDTQYF
.,TRBJ2-1,TRBV27,TRBD1,TGTGCCAGCAGTTTATCGCGGACAGGGGTGATGAATGAGCAGTTCTTC,CASSLSRTGVMNEQFF
once,TRBJ2-7,TRBV13,.,TGTGCCAGCAGCCGGGACGGATACTCCTACGAGCAGTACTTC,CASSRDGYSYEQYF
.,TRBJ2-5,TRBV5-6,.,TGTGCCAGCAGCTCCCGCGGGACCATAGGGGGGACCCAGTACTTC,CASSSRGTIGGTQYF
.,TRBJ2-7,TRBV2,.,TGTGCCAGCAGTGAATTAACAGGGAGCGAGCAGTACTTC,CASSELTGSEQYF
.,TRBJ1-6,TRBV6-5,.,TGTGCCAGCAGAGGGAAGGATAATTCACCCCTCCACTTT,CASRGKDNSPLHF
.,TRBJ1-5,TRBV10-2,TRBD1,TGCGCCAGCAGTCCGGACAGGGGAGGAGATCAGCCCCAGCATTTT,CASSPDRGGDQPQHF
.,TRBJ1-4,TRBV7-2,.,TGTGCCAGCAGCTTAGTCAGGGGCGTGGATGAAAAACTGTTTTTT,CASSLVRGVDEKLFF
.,TRBJ1-5,TRBV5-1,.,TGCGCCAGCAGCAGGGACAGCAATCAGCCCCAGCATTTT,CASSRDSNQPQHF
.,TRBJ1-5,TRBV5-1,.,TGCGCCAGCAGCTTGGGGGGGCAGAATCAGCCCCAGCATTTT,CASSLGGQNQPQHF